The entry that follows covers one T cell receptor beta chain sequence. Cohort allocation depended upon clinical history that participants reported. Recovered Cohort 3 donors showed two negative PCRs, clearance, or symptom resolution. The sample belongs to a study of blood T cell repertoires in COVID-19. At the level of the study: Acute and convalescent COVID-19 samples came from the United States, Italy and Spain.

In the authors' workflow: Reference gene primer amplification yielded estimated nucleated cell counts. The assay was immunoSEQ multiplex PCR, and TCRdb's table has in-frame clones only and misses some. V, J and clone size are those of that table, while D and trimming were read from the DNA. The sample lists about 170,000 clones; roughly 87% were seen once. This CDR3 has 13 amino acids. Germline values: CDR1 KGHSH, CDR2 LQKENI. The V segment lost 6 bases and the J segment 4 bases; nucleotides outside the gene matches: 3. The rearrangement uses TRBV18 and TRBJ1-2, with 9 bases lining up with TRBD1. This TCR was sampled from a woman between 45 and 60 years old who had recovered from COVID-19. The material sequenced was PBMCs or T cells enriched from blood (not recorded which). The CDR3 nucleotides are TGTGCCAGCTCCTCGGGACAGGGCTATGGCTACACCTTC. Protein product: CASSSGQGYGYTF.